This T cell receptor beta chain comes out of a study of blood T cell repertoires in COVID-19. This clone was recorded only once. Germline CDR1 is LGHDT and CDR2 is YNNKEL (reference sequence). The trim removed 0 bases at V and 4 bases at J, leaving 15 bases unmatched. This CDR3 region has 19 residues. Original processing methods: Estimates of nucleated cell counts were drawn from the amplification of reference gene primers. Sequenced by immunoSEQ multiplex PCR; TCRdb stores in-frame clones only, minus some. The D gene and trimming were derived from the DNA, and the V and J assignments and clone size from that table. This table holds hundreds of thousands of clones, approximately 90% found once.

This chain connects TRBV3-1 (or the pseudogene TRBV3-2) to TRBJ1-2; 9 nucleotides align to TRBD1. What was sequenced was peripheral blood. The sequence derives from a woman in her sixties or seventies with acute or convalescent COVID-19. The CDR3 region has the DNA TGTGCCAGCAGCCAAGATCTTCCCCGGGACAGGGAACTTCCCTATGGCTACACCTTC. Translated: CASSQDLPRDRELPYGYTF.